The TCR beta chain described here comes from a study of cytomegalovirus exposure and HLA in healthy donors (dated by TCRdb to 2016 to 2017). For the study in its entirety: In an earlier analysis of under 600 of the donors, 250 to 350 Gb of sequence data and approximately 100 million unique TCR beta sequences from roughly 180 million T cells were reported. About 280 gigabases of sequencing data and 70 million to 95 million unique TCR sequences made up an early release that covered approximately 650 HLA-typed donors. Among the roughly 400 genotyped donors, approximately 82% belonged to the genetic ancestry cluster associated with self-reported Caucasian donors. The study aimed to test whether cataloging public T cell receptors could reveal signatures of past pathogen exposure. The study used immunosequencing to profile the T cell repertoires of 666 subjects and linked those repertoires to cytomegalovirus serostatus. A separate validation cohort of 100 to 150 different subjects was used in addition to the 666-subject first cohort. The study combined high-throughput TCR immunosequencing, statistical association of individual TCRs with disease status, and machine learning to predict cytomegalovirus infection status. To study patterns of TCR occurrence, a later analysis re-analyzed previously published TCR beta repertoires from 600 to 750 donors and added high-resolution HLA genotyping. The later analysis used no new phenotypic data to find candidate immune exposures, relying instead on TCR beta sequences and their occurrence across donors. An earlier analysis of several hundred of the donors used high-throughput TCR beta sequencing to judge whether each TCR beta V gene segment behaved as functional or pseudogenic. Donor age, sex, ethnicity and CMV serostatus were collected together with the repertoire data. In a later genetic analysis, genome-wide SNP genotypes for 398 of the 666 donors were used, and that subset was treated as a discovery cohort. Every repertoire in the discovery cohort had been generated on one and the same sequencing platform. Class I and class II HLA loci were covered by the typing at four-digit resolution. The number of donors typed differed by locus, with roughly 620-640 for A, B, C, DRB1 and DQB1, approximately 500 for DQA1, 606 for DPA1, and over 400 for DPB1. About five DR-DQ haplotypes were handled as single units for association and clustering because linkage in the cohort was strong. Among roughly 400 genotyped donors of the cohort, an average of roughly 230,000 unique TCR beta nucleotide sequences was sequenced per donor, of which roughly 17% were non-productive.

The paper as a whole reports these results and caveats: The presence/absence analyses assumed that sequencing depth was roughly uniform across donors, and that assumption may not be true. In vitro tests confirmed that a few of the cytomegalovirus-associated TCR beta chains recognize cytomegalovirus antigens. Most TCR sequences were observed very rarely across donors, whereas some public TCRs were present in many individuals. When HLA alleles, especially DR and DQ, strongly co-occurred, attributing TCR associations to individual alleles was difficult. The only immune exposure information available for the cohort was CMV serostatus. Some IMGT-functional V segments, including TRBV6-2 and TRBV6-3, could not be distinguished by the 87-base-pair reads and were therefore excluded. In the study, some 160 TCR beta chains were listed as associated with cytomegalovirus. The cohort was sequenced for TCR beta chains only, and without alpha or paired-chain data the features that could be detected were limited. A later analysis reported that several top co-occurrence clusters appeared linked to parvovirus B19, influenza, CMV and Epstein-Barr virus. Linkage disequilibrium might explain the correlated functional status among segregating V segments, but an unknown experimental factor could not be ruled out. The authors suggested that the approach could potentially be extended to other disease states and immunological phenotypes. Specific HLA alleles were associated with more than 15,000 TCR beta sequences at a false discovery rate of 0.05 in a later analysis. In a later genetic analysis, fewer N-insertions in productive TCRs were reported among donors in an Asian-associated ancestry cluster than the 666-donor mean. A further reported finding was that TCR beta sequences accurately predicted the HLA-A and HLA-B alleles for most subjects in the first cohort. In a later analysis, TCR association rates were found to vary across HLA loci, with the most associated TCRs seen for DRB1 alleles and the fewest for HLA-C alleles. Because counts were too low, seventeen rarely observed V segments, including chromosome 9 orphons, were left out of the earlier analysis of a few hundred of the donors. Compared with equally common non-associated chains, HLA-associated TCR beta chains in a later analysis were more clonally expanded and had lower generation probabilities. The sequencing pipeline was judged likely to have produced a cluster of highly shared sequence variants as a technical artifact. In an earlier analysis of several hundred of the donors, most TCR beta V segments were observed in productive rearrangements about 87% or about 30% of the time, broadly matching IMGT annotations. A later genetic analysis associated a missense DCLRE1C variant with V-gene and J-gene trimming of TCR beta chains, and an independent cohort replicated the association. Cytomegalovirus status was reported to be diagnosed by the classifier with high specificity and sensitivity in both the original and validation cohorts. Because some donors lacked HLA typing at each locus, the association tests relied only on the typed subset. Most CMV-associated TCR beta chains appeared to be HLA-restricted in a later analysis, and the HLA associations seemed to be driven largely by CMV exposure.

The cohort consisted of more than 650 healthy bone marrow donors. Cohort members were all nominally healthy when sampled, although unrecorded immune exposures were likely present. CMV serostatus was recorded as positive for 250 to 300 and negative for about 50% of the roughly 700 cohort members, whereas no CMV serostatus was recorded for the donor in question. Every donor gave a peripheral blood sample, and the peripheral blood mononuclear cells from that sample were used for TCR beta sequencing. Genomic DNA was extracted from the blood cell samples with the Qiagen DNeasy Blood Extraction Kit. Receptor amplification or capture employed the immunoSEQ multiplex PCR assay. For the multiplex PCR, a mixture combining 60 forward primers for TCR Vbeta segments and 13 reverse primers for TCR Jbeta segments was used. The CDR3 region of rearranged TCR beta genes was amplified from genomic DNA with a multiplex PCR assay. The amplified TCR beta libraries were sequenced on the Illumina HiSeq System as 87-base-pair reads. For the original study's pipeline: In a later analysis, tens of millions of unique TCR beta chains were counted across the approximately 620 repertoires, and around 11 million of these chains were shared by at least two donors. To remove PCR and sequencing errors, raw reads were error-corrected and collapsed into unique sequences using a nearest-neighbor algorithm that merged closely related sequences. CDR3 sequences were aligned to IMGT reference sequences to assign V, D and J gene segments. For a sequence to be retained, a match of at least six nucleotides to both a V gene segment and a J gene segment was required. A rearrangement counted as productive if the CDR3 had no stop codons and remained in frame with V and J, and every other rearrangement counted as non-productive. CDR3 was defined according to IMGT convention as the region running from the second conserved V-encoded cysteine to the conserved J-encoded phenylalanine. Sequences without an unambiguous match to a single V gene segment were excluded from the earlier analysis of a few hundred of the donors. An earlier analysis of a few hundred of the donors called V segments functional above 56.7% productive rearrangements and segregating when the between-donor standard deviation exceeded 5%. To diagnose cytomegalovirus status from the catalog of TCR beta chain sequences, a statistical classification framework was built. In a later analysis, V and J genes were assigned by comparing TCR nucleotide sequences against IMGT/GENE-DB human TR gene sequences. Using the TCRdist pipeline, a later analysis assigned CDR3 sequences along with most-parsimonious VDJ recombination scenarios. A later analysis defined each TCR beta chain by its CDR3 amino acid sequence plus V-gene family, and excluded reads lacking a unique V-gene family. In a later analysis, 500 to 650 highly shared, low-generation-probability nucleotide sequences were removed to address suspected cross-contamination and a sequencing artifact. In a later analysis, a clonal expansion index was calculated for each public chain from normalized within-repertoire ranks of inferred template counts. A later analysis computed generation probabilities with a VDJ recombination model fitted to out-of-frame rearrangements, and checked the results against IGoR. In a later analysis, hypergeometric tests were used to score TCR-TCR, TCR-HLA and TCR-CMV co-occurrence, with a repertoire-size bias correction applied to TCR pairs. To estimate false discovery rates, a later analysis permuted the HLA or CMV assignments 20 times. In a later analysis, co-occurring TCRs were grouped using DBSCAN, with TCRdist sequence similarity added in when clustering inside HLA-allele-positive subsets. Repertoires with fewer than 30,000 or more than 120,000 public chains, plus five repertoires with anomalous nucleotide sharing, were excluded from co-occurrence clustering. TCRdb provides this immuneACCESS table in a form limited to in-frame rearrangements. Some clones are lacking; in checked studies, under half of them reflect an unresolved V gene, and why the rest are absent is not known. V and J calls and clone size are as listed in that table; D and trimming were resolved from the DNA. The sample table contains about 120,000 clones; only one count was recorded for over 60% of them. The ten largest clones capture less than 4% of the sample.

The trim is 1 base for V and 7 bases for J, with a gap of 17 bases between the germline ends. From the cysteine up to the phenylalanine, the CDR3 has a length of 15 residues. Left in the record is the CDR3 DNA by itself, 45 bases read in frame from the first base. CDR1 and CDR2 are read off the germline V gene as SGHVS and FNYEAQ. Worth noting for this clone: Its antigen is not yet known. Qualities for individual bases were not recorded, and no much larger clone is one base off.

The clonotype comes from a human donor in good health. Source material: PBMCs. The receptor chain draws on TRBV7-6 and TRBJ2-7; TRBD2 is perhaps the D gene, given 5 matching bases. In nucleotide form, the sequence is TGTGCCAGCAGCTTAGAGGTAGCGTCGGAGGAGGAGCAGTACTTC. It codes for CASSLEVASEEEQYF.